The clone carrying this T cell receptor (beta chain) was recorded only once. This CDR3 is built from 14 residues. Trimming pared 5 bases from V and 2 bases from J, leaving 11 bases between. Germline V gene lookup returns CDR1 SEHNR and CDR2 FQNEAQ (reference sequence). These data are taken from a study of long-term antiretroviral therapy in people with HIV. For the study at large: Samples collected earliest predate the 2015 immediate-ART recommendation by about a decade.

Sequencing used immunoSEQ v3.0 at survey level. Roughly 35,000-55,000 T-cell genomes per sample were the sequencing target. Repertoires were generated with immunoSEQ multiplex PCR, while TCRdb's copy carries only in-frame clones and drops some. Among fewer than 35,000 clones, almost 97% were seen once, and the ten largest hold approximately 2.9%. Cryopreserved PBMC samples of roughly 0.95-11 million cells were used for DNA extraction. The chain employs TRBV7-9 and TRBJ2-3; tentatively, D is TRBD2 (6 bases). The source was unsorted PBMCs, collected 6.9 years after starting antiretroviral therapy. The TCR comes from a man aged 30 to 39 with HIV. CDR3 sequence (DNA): TGTGCCAGCAGCCGGACTACCCACACAGATACGCAGTATTTT. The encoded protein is CASSRTTHTDTQYF.